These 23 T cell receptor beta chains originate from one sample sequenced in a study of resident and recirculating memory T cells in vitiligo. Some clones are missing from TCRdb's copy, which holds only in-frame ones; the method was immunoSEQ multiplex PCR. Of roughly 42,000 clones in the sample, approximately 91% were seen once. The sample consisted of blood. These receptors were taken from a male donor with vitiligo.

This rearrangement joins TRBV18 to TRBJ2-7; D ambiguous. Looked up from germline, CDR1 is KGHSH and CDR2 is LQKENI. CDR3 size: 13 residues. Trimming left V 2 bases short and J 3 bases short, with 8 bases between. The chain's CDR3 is CASSPGSYYEQYF. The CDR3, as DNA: TGTGCCAGCTCACCAGGCTCGTACTACGAGCAGTACTTC.

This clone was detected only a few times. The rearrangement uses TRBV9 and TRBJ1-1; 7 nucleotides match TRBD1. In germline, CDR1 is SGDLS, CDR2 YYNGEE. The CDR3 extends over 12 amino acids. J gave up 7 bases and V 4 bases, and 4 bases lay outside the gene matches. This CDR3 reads CASSPGTVEAFF. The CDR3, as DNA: TGTGCCAGCAGCCCCGGGACAGTTGAAGCTTTCTTT.

CDR3 coding DNA: TGTGCCAGTAGTATAGCCCCGGTGGTTCCCTACGAGCAGTACTTC. As protein: CASSIAPVVPYEQYF. The chain combines TRBV19 with TRBJ2-7; no definite D call. The germline V gene encodes CDR1 LNHDA and CDR2 SQIVND (reference sequence). Trimming shortened V by 1 base and J by 2 bases, and 12 bases separated the two germline ends. The CDR3 length is 15 residues.

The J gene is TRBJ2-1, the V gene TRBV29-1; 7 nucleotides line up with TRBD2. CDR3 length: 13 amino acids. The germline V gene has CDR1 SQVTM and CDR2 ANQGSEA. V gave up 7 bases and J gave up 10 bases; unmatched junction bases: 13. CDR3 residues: CSGGGTRSREQFF. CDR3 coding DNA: TGCAGCGGGGGGGGGACCCGCTCCAGGGAGCAGTTCTTC.

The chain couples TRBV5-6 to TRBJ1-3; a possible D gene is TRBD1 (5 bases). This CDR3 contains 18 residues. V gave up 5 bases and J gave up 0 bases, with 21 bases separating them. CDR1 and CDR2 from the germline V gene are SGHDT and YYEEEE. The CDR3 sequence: CASRSTRRTRASGNTIYF. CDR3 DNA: TGTGCCAGCAGGAGTACGCGACGGACCAGGGCCTCTGGAAACACCATATATTTT.

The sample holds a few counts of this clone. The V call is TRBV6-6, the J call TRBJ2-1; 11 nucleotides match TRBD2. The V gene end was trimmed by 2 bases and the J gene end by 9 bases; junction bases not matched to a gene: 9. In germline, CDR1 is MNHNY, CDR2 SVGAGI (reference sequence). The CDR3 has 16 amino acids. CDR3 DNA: TGTGCCAGCAGTTACGGCGGGACTAGCGGTGGTGGTGAGCAGTTCTTC. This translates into CASSYGGTSGGGEQFF.

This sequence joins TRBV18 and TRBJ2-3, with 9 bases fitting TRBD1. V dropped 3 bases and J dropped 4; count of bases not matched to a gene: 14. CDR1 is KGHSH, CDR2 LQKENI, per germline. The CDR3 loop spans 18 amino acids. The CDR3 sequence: CASSPLQGAALRSDTQYF. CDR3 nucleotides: TGTGCCAGCTCACCTCTACAGGGGGCTGCTCTGAGGTCAGATACGCAGTATTTT.

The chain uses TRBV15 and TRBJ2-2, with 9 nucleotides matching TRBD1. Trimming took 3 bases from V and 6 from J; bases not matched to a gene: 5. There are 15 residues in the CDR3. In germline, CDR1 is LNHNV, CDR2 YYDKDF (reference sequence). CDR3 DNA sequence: TGTGCCACCAGCAGGGGGACAGGGTTGTCCGGGGAGCTGTTTTTT. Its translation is CATSRGTGLSGELFF.

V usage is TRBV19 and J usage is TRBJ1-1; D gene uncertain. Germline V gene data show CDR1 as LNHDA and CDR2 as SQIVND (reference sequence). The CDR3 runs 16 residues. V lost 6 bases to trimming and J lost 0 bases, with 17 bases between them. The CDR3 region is CASRPHEARLNTEAFF. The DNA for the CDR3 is TGTGCCAGTAGGCCACACGAGGCGAGGCTGAACACTGAAGCTTTCTTT.

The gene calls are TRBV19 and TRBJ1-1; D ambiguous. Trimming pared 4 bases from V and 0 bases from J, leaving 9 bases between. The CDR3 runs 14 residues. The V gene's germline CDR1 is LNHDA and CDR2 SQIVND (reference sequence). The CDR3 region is CASSRVGMNTEAFF. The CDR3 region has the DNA TGTGCCAGTAGTAGGGTGGGCATGAACACTGAAGCTTTCTTT. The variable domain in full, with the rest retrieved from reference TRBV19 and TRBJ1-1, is DGGITQSPKYLFRKEGQNVTLSCEQNLNHDAMYWYRQDPGQGLRLIYYSQIVNDFQKGDIAEGYSVSREKKESFPLTVTSAQKNPTAFYLCASSRVGMNTEAFFGQGTRLTVV.

The CDR3 DNA is TGTGCCACTTCAGACCCTCAGAGAGGTTACAATGAGCAGTTCTTC. Translating it yields CATSDPQRGYNEQFF. The chain carries TRBV15 and TRBJ2-1; D remains unclear. CDR3 length equals 15 residues. Germline V gives CDR1 LNHNV, CDR2 YYDKDF (reference sequence). Trimming stripped 9 bases from V and 4 bases from J, with 19 bases between.

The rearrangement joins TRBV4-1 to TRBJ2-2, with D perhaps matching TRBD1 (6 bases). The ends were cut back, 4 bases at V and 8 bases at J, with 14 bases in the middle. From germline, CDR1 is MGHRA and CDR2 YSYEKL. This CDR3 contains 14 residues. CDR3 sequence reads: CASSRDNSLGELFF. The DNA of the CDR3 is TGCGCCAGCAGCCGGGACAATTCTCTGGGGGAGCTGTTTTTT.

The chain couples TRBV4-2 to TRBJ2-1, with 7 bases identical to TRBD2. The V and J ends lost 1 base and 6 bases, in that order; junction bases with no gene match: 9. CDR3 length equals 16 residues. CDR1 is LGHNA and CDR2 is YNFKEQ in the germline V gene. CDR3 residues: CASSQAVGGVSNEQFF. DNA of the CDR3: TGTGCCAGCAGCCAAGCGGTGGGGGGGGTTTCCAATGAGCAGTTCTTC.

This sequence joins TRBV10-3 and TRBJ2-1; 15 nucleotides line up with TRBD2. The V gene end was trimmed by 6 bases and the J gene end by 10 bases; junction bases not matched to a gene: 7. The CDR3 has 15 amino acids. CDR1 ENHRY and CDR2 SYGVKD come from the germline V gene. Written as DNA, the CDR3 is TGTGCCATCAGGTCAGCGGGACTAGCGGGGGGAGAGCAGTTCTTC. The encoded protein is CAIRSAGLAGGEQFF.

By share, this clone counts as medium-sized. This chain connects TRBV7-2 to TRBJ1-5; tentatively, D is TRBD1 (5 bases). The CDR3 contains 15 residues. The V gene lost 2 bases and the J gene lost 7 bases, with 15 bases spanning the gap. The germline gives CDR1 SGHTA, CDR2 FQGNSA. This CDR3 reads CASSLWATVNQPQHF. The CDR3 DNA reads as TGTGCCAGCAGCTTATGGGCGACAGTAAACCAGCCCCAGCATTTT.

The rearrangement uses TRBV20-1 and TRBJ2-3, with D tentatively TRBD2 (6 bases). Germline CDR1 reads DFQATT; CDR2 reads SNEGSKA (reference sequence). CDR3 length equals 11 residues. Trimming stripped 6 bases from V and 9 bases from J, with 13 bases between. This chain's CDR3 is CSAPWRGTQYF. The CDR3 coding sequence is TGCAGTGCCCCATGGCGGGGAACGCAGTATTTT.

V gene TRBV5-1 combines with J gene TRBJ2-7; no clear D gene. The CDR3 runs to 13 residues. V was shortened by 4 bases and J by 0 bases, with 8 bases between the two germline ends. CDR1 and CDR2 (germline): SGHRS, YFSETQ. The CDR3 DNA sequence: TGCGCCAGCAGCAACCCAGGCTCCTACGAGCAGTACTTC. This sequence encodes CASSNPGSYEQYF.

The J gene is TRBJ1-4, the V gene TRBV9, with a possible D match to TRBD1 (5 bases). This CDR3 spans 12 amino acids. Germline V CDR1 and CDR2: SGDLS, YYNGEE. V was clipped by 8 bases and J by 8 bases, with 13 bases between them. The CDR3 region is CASGDSTEKLFF. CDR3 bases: TGTGCCAGTGGAGACAGCACCGAAAAACTGTTTTTT.

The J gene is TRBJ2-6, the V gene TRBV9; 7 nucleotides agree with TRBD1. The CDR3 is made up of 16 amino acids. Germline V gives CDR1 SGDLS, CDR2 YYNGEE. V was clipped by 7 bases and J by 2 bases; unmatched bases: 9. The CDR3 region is CASGRTGAPGANVLTF. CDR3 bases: TGTGCCAGCGGCCGCACAGGGGCGCCTGGGGCCAACGTCCTGACTTTC.

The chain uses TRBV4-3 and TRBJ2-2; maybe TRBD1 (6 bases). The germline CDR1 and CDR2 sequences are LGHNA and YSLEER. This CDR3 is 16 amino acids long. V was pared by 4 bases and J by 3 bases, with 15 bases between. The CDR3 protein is CASSRDGTPDTGELFF. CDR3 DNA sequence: TGCGCCAGCAGCCGAGACGGGACACCAGACACCGGGGAGCTGTTTTTT.

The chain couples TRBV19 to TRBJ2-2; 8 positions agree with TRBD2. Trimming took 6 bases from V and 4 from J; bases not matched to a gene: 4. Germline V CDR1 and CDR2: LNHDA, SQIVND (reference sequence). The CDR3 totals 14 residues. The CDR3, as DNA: TGTGCCAGTAGGAGGGCGGGGGGCACCGGGGAGCTGTTTTTT. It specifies CASRRAGGTGELFF.

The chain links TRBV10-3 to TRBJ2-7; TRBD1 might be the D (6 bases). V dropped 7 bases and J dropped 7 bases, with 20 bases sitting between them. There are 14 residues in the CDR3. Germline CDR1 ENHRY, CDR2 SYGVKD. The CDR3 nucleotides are TGTGCCATCAACCTTTTACGGGGTACAGGGGAGCAGTACTTC. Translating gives CAINLLRGTGEQYF.

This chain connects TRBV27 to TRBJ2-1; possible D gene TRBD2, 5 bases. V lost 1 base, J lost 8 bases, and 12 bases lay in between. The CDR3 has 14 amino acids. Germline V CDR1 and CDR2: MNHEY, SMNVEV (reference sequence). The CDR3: CASSLWAGSYEQFF. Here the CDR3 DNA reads TGTGCCAGCAGTTTATGGGCGGGTAGTTATGAGCAGTTCTTC.